The 3 T cell receptor beta chains listed next were all sequenced from one sample in a study of identifying expanded T cells in peripheral blood. Assay: immunoSEQ multiplex PCR; the TCRdb copy retains only in-frame clones and omits some. The repertoire includes under 110,000 clones, about 83% of them detected once, and approximately 18% sits in the top ten. The sample was blood. The receptors here all came from a person between 18 and 69 years old in good health.

This clone was picked up one time. This chain uses TRBV11-2 with TRBJ1-2; maybe TRBD1 (5 bases). V was trimmed by 4 bases and J by 4 bases, leaving 10 bases between them. CDR1 and CDR2 (germline): SGHAT, FQNNGV. The CDR3 is 13 amino acids. The DNA of the CDR3 is TGTGCCAGCAGCTCAGGGTCGGGCTATGGCTACACCTTC. Translating it yields CASSSGSGYGYTF.

V gene TRBV2 combines with J gene TRBJ2-5, with 10 bases fitting TRBD1. V lost 10 bases to trimming and J lost 4 bases; unmatched junction nucleotides: 15. The CDR3 totals 16 residues. Germline CDR1 reads SNHLY; CDR2 reads FYNNEI. The CDR3 here is CATRFSPGQGRETQYF. The CDR3 bases are TGTGCCACCAGGTTTTCGCCGGGACAGGGGCGAGAGACCCAGTACTTC.

V gene TRBV4-2 combines with J gene TRBJ1-6; 8 bases are shared with TRBD1. Germline trimming cut 0 bases from V and 3 bases from J; bases unmatched to any gene: 10. Germline loops: CDR1 LGHNA, CDR2 YNFKEQ. The CDR3 runs 19 residues. CDR3 sequence: CASSQDYTGGENYNSPLHF. In DNA, the CDR3 is TGTGCCAGCAGCCAAGACTATACAGGGGGAGAAAACTATAATTCACCCCTCCACTTT.